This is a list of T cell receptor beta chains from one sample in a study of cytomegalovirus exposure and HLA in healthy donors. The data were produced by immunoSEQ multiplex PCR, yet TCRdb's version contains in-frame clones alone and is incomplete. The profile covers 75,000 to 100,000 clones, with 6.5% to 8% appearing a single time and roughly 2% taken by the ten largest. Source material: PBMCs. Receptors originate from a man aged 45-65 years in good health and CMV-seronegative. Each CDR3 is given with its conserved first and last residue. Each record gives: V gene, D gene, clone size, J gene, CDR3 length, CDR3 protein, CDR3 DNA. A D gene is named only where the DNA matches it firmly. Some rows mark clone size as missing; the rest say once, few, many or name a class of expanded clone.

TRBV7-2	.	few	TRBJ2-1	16	CASSLGNLAAYNEQFF	TGTGCCAGCAGCTTAGGTAATTTAGCGGCCTACAATGAGCAGTTCTTC
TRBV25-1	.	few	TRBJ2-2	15	CASSDGGSDTGELFF	TGTGCCAGCAGTGATGGGGGGAGCGACACCGGGGAGCTGTTTTTT
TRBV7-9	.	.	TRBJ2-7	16	CASSLGPQGSSYEQYF	TGTGCCAGCAGCTTAGGACCACAGGGTTCAAGCTACGAGCAGTACTTC
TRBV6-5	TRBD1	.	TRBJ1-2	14	CASLPGQGSDGYTF	TGTGCCAGTTTGCCGGGACAGGGCTCCGATGGCTACACCTTC
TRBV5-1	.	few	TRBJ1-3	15	CASSPRGGTGNTIYF	TGCGCCAGCAGCCCCCGGGGTGGTACTGGAAACACCATATATTTT
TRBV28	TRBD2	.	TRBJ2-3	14	CASSSWTSGDTQYF	TGTGCCAGCAGTTCATGGACTAGCGGAGATACGCAGTATTTT
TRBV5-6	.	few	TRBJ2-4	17	CASSLEGGDLAKNIQYF	TGTGCCAGCAGCTTGGAAGGCGGGGACCTAGCCAAAAACATTCAGTACTTC
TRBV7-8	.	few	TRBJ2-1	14	CASSLSGSHNEQFF	TGTGCCAGCAGCTTATCAGGATCACACAATGAGCAGTTCTTC
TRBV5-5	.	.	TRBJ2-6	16	CASSPNPSSGANVLTF	TGTGCCAGCAGCCCGAATCCCAGCTCTGGGGCCAACGTCCTGACTTTC
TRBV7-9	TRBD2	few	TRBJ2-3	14	CASSFSGGADTQYF	TGTGCCAGCAGCTTCTCCGGGGGGGCAGATACGCAGTATTTT
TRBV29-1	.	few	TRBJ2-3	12	CSVGGVRDTQYF	TGCAGCGTTGGGGGGGTCCGCGATACGCAGTATTTT
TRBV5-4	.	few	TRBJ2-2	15	CASSGQTANTGELFF	TGTGCCAGCAGCGGACAGACCGCGAACACCGGGGAGCTGTTTTTT
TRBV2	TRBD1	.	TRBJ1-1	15	CASSQQGARDTEAFF	TGTGCCAGCAGTCAACAGGGGGCGAGGGACACTGAAGCTTTCTTT
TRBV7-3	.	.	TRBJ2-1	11	CASSSTGEQFF	TGTGCCAGCAGCTCCACAGGGGAGCAGTTCTTC
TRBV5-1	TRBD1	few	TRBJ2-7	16	CASSLVGTGQRNEQYF	TGCGCCAGCAGCTTGGTAGGGACAGGGCAGAGGAACGAGCAGTACTTC
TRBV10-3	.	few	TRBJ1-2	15	CAISESQGNLYGYTF	TGTGCCATCAGTGAGTCCCAGGGCAATCTCTATGGCTACACCTTC
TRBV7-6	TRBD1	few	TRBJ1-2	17	CASSLVYREQGREGYTF	TGTGCCAGCAGCTTAGTGTACCGGGAACAGGGGCGAGAGGGCTACACCTTC
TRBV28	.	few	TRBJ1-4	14	CASSIRQINEKLFF	TGTGCCAGCAGTATAAGACAGATTAATGAAAAACTGTTTTTT
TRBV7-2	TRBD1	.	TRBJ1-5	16	CASSLRQGRGNQPQHF	TGTGCCAGCAGCCTTAGACAGGGTCGAGGCAATCAGCCCCAGCATTTT
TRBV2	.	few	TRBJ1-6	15	CASSGSNSYNSPLHF	TGTGCCAGCAGTGGTAGTAACTCCTATAATTCACCCCTCCACTTT
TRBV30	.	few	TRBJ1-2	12	CAWGGPNYGYTF	TGTGCCTGGGGGGGCCCTAACTATGGCTACACCTTC
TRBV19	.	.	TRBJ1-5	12	CASSTLNQPQHF	TGTGCCAGTAGTACTTTGAATCAGCCCCAGCATTTT
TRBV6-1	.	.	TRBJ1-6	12	CASRSGASPLHF	TGTGCCAGCAGGTCCGGTGCGTCACCCCTCCACTTT
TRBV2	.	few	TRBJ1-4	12	CASIGRDEKLFF	TGTGCCAGCATTGGGCGTGACGAAAAACTGTTTTTT
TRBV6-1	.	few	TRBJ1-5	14	CASSDNYSNQPQHF	TGTGCCAGCAGTGACAACTATAGCAATCAGCCCCAGCATTTT
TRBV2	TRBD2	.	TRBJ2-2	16	CASRGLAGEITGELFF	TGTGCCAGCAGGGGACTAGCGGGAGAAATCACCGGGGAGCTGTTTTTT
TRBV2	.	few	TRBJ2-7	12	CASSANGYEQYF	TGTGCCAGCAGTGCGAACGGGTACGAGCAGTACTTC
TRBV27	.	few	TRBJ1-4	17	CASSSLRGQREGEKLFF	TGTGCCAGCAGTAGTCTGAGGGGACAACGAGAAGGAGAAAAACTGTTTTTT
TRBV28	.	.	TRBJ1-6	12	CASSRVNSPLHF	TGTGCCAGCAGCAGGGTAAATTCACCCCTCCACTTT
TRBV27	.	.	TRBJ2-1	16	CASSVLAFNSINEQFF	TGTGCCAGCAGTGTGCTAGCTTTCAACAGTATCAATGAGCAGTTCTTC
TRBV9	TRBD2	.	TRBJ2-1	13	CASSILAGDEQFF	TGTGCCAGCAGCATACTAGCGGGAGATGAGCAGTTCTTC
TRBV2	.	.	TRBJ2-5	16	CASKSLGTDSQETQYF	TGTGCCAGCAAATCTCTCGGGACGGACAGCCAAGAGACCCAGTACTTC
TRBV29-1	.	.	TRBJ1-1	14	CSVEGLRENTEAFF	TGCAGCGTTGAAGGTTTGCGAGAGAACACTGAAGCTTTCTTT
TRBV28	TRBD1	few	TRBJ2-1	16	CASSPPGTGGWDEQFF	TGTGCCAGCAGCCCCCCAGGGACAGGGGGCTGGGATGAGCAGTTCTTC
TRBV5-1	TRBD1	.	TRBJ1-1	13	CASSDGQGSRAFF	TGCGCCAGCAGCGATGGACAGGGGAGTAGGGCTTTCTTT
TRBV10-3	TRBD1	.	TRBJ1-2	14	CAISGTGPNYGYTF	TGTGCCATCAGTGGGACAGGGCCTAACTATGGCTACACCTTC
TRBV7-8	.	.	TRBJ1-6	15	CASSLVQNPNSPLHF	TGTGCCAGCAGCTTAGTACAGAATCCTAATTCACCCCTCCACTTT
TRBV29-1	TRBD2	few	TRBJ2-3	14	CSVASGRAGDTQYF	TGCAGCGTTGCTAGCGGGAGGGCCGGAGATACGCAGTATTTT
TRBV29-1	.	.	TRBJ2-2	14	CSVAEGENTGELFF	TGCAGCGTCGCAGAGGGGGAGAACACCGGGGAGCTGTTTTTT
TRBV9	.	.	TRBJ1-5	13	CASRNGPNQPQHF	TGTGCCAGCAGAAATGGGCCCAATCAGCCCCAGCATTTT
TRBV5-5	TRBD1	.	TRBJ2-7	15	CASSLAGTGAYEQYF	TGTGCCAGCAGTTTGGCCGGGACAGGCGCCTACGAGCAGTACTTC
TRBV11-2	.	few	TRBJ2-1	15	CASSLVSRTGNEQFF	TGTGCCAGCAGCTTAGTTTCTAGAACCGGCAATGAGCAGTTCTTC
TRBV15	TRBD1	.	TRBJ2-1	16	CATSRDLTGAYNEQFF	TGTGCCACCAGCAGAGATCTGACAGGGGCGTACAATGAGCAGTTCTTC
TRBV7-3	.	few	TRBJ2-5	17	CASSLGRGAAKRETQYF	TGTGCCAGCAGCTTAGGGCGGGGTGCGGCGAAGAGAGAGACCCAGTACTTC
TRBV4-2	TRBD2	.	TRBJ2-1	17	CASSPAVLAGGNNEQFF	TGTGCCAGCAGCCCCGCGGTACTAGCGGGAGGTAACAATGAGCAGTTCTTC